Listed here are 4 T cell receptor beta chains from one sample, sequenced in a study of cytomegalovirus exposure and HLA in healthy donors. The primer mix had 60 Vbeta and 13 Jbeta primers. Repertoires were generated with immunoSEQ multiplex PCR, while TCRdb's copy carries only in-frame clones and drops some. The sample contains around 170,000 clones, roughly 85% of which appear only once. Sequences were obtained from PBMCs. The receptors shown here come from a woman aged 40 to 50 in good health and CMV-seronegative.

This clone was seen more than once but under ten times. The chain couples TRBV4-1 to TRBJ1-2; no clear D. Germline CDR1 and CDR2: MGHRA and YSYEKL. Trimming took 0 bases from V and 8 from J, leaving 16 bases between them. The CDR3 is 15 residues long. This chain's CDR3 is CASSQDLVEGWGYTF. The DNA of the CDR3 is TGCGCCAGCAGCCAAGATTTGGTGGAGGGCTGGGGCTACACCTTC.

The chain uses TRBV19 and TRBJ1-3; 7 nucleotides line up with TRBD1. From germline, CDR1 is LNHDA and CDR2 SQIVND (reference sequence). The V segment lost 4 bases and the J segment 2 bases; nucleotides outside the gene matches: 8. The CDR3 has 16 residues. The CDR3 protein is CASSTRTGLPGNTIYF. CDR3 bases: TGTGCCAGTAGTACCCGGACAGGACTACCTGGAAACACCATATATTTT.

V usage is TRBV4-3 and J usage is TRBJ1-5; D unclear. Germline CDR1 reads LGHNA; CDR2 reads YSLEER. Trimming cost V 0 bases and J 4 bases, with 10 bases left between them. There are 15 residues in the CDR3. The CDR3 protein is CASSQDYWSNQPQHF. The CDR3 DNA reads as TGCGCCAGCAGCCAAGATTACTGGAGTAATCAGCCCCAGCATTTT.

This clone was detected only a few times. The chain links TRBV7-6 to TRBJ2-7; 9 bases are a match to TRBD1. This CDR3 spans 13 amino acids. Germline values: CDR1 SGHVS, CDR2 FNYEAQ. V trimming: 6 bases; J trimming: 7 bases; junction bases outside the gene matches: 7. The CDR3 sequence: CASSWDREREQYF. The CDR3 bases are TGTGCCAGCAGTTGGGACAGGGAACGTGAGCAGTACTTC. The entire variable domain, with the rest obtained from reference TRBV7-6 and TRBJ2-7, is as follows: GAGVSQSPRYKVTKRGQDVALRCDPISGHVSLYWYRQALGQGPEFLTYFNYEAQQDKSGLPNDRFSAERPEGSISTLTIQRTEQRDSAMYRCASSWDREREQYFGPGTRLTVT.